A few counts support the clone carrying this T cell receptor (beta chain). The antigen is undetermined. The germline V gene encodes CDR1 MNHEY and CDR2 SMNVEV (reference sequence). V shed 2 bases and J 2 bases; nucleotides not matched to a gene: 7. CDR3 length: 16 amino acids. The entry originates in a study of graft-versus-host responses after intestinal transplantation. The wider study: Isolated intestinal, liver-intestinal, or multivisceral transplants had been given to the recipients. Induction with anti-thymocyte globulin, then tacrolimus and steroids for about 3 years, was given to all recipients.

The graft tissue was processed, and this released both intraepithelial and lamina propria lymphocytes. Study-wide points: In patients with graft-donor T cell macrochimerism, allograft graft-versus-host to host-versus-graft clonal ratios were high. Present in recipient marrow, GvH clones included some that appeared first in ileum or blood.

Libraries were prepared by immunoSEQ multiplex PCR; TCRdb keeps only in-frame clonotypes and omits some of them. This sample yields approximately 8,200 clones, of which around 75% are seen a single time; roughly an eighth belongs to the top ten. This material consisted of ileum tissue, taken approximately 220 days after intestinal transplant. The genes are TRBV27 and TRBJ2-5, with 8 bases identical to TRBD1. The sequence derives from a human patient who received an intestinal transplant, so some T cells may come from the graft donor. CDR3 in DNA: TGTGCCAGCAGTTTAATGAGACAGGGGCCTCAAGAGACCCAGTACTTC. Its protein product is CASSLMRQGPQETQYF.